This T cell receptor (beta chain) was identified during a study of shared clonotypes between healthy human individuals. On this clone: The limits of the CDR3 on the DNA are not certain, so only TCRdb's listed CDR3 is given.

Assay used: immunoSEQ multiplex PCR; TCRdb lists only in-frame clones, some missing. The data show over a million clones, more than 75% seen once. This TCR was recovered from a man in his late teens or twenties in good health. Some clones in this sample may be carry-over from other donors' samples. Sequencing input: memory CD4+ T cells from PBMCs. Subset denoted: CD45RA-negative fraction.

CDR3 protein: CASTSDRANQPQHF. The rearrangement uses TRBV19 and TRBJ1-5; the table names TRBD1, a call not compared with the DNA. The CDR3 is 14 residues long, counting both termini. Looked up from germline, CDR1 is LNHDA and CDR2 is SQIVND (reference sequence).